Each of the 32 T cell receptor beta chains below was sequenced from the same sample in a study of blood T cell repertoires in COVID-19. Only in-frame clones appear in the TCRdb table, and some are missing; sequencing was by immunoSEQ multiplex PCR. The sample has 120,000 to 150,000 clones, about 92% seen once. The sequencing input was peripheral blood. These receptor sequences come from a human donor in a cohort sampled during active COVID-19.

This chain connects TRBV7-3 to TRBJ2-5, with D possibly being TRBD1 (6 bases). The germline gives CDR1 SGHTA, CDR2 FQGTGA. Trimming cost V 5 bases and J 3 bases, with 10 bases left between them. The CDR3 loop spans 13 amino acids. CDR3 region: CASSQDRKETQYF. CDR3 nucleotides: TGTGCCAGCAGCCAAGACAGGAAAGAGACCCAGTACTTC.

The chain has TRBV19 and TRBJ1-2, with D uncertain. The germline V gene has CDR1 LNHDA and CDR2 SQIVND (reference sequence). CDR3 length equals 13 residues. Between the trimmed V and J ends, which lost 5 bases and 8 bases, there was a span of 15 bases. CDR3 region: CASSPELLSGYTF. CDR3 bases: TGTGCCAGTAGTCCGGAGCTGTTGAGCGGCTACACCTTC.

The chain combines TRBV4-3 with TRBJ2-7; 8 bases line up with TRBD1. V gave up 2 bases and J gave up 3 bases; unmatched junction bases: 6. CDR3 length: 15 amino acids. Germline V lookup: CDR1 LGHNA, CDR2 YSLEER. The CDR3 protein is CASSQYGQGVYEQYF. CDR3 nucleotides: TGCGCCAGCAGCCAATACGGACAGGGTGTCTACGAGCAGTACTTC.

The chain combines TRBV4-1 with TRBJ1-5; possibly TRBD1 for D (5 bases). Trimming removed 0 bases at V and 5 bases at J, with 11 bases between. The CDR3 totals 15 residues. The germline V gene encodes CDR1 MGHRA and CDR2 YSYEKL. CDR3 sequence: CASSQDSGTYQPQHF. The DNA of the CDR3 is TGCGCCAGCAGCCAAGATTCAGGGACTTATCAGCCCCAGCATTTT.

The chain links TRBV29-1 to TRBJ2-4, with D possibly being TRBD1 (6 bases). CDR1 is SQVTM and CDR2 is ANQGSEA in the germline V gene. The CDR3 runs to 14 residues. Trimming pared 6 bases from V and 5 bases from J, leaving 17 bases between. CDR3 residues: CSVGNRDGENIQYF. CDR3 DNA: TGCAGCGTGGGGAACAGGGACGGAGAAAACATTCAGTACTTC.

This chain joins TRBV5-1 and TRBJ1-6, with TRBD1 identical over 9 bases. From germline, CDR1 is SGHRS and CDR2 YFSETQ. V was pared by 3 bases and J by 10 bases, with 8 bases of the junction left unmatched. This CDR3 is 15 amino acids long. The CDR3 loop reads CASSSRDRVISPLHF. CDR3 DNA: TGCGCCAGCAGCTCCCGGGACAGGGTTATCTCACCCCTCCACTTT.

This chain connects TRBV6-5 to TRBJ1-1; D unclear. V was cut by 6 bases and J by 4 bases, with 18 bases left in between. Germline lookup yields CDR1 MNHEY and CDR2 SVGAGI. The CDR3 sequence is 15 residues long. The CDR3 loop is CASRRSMDRGTEAFF. CDR3 nucleotide sequence: TGTGCCAGCAGGCGATCCATGGACCGGGGCACTGAAGCTTTCTTT.

The V gene is TRBV29-1, the J gene TRBJ1-1; D gene unclear. The ends were cut back, 7 bases at V and 3 bases at J, with 9 bases in the middle. The CDR3 is 11 residues long. The germline V gene has CDR1 SQVTM and CDR2 ANQGSEA. CDR3 region: CSALLDTEAFF. The DNA for the CDR3 is TGCAGCGCACTTTTGGACACTGAAGCTTTCTTT.

The chain joins TRBV7-9 to TRBJ2-3; maybe TRBD1 (5 bases). This CDR3 is 13 amino acids long. V was cut by 10 bases and J by 6 bases, with 17 bases left in between. Germline loops: CDR1 SEHNR, CDR2 FQNEAQ (reference sequence). CDR3 sequence: CANQGPEIDTQYF. The CDR3 coding sequence is TGTGCCAACCAGGGCCCCGAAATTGATACGCAGTATTTT.

The V and J genes are TRBV9 and TRBJ1-2; 9 nucleotides line up with TRBD1. V lost 0 bases to trimming and J lost 8 bases; unmatched junction nucleotides: 11. The germline gives CDR1 SGDLS, CDR2 YYNGEE. This CDR3 is built from 16 residues. The chain's CDR3 is CASSVVGTGPLVGYTF. DNA for the CDR3: TGTGCCAGCAGCGTAGTCGGGACAGGGCCCCTGGTAGGCTACACCTTC.

This rearrangement joins TRBV9 to TRBJ2-7, with a tentative D call TRBD2 (7 bases). This CDR3 has 15 amino acids. The germline CDR1 and CDR2 sequences are SGDLS and YYNGEE. Trimming cost V 0 bases and J 3 bases, with 13 bases left between them. Written as DNA, the CDR3 is TGTGCCAGCAGCGTAGATCCCGGGGGGCTCTACGAGCAGTACTTC. Its protein product is CASSVDPGGLYEQYF.

The CDR3 spells CASSGRTGTSLYTQYF. The DNA of the CDR3 is TGTGCCAGCAGCGGGCGGACAGGGACATCCCTATATACGCAGTATTTT. The rearrangement uses TRBV7-8 and TRBJ2-3, with 8 nucleotides matching TRBD1. The CDR3 has 16 residues. Germline trimming cut 5 bases from V and 7 bases from J; bases unmatched to any gene: 14. Germline CDR1 reads SGHVS; CDR2 reads FQNEAQ.

The chain has TRBV19 and TRBJ2-3; 8 bases map to TRBD1. Trimming took 6 bases from V and 4 from J; bases not matched to a gene: 6. The CDR3 spans 14 residues. Germline V gives CDR1 LNHDA, CDR2 SQIVND (reference sequence). The CDR3 DNA reads as TGTGCCAGTAGCCCTGGACAGGGCCCAGATACGCAGTATTTT. This gives the protein CASSPGQGPDTQYF.

This rearrangement joins TRBV11-3 to TRBJ1-4, with 9 bases that match TRBD1. The trim removed 7 bases at V and 5 bases at J, leaving 2 bases unmatched. CDR3 length: 13 residues. The V gene's germline CDR1 is SGHNT and CDR2 YENEEA. In nucleotides, the CDR3 is TGTGCCAGCATCGGGACAGGGAATGAAAAACTGTTTTTT. This encodes CASIGTGNEKLFF. Drawing the rest from reference TRBV11-3 and TRBJ1-4, the complete variable domain is EAGVVQSPRYKIIEKKQPVAFWCNPISGHNTLYWYLQNLGQGPELLIRYENEEAVDDSQLPKDRFSAERLKGVDSTLKIQPAELGDSAVYLCASIGTGNEKLFFGSGTQLSVL.

In its sample, this clone was seen once. V usage is TRBV2 and J usage is TRBJ2-7; D ambiguous. CDR1 is SNHLY, CDR2 FYNNEI, per germline. The CDR3 has 12 residues. V was clipped by 2 bases and J by 3 bases, with 5 bases between them. CDR3 coding DNA: TGTGCCAGCAGTGAAAAGCGCTACGAGCAGTACTTC. It encodes CASSEKRYEQYF. The entire variable domain, with the rest obtained from reference TRBV2 and TRBJ2-7, is as follows: EPEVTQTPSHQVTQMGQEVILRCVPISNHLYFYWYRQILGQKVEFLVSFYNNEISEKSEIFDDQFSVERPDGSNFTLKIRSTKLEDSAMYFCASSEKRYEQYFGPGTRLTVT.

The chain combines TRBV27 with TRBJ2-3; TRBD1 matches at 7 bases. With 5 bases clipped from V and 0 bases from J, the junction kept 8 bases outside the gene matches. This CDR3 is 16 amino acids long. CDR1 MNHEY and CDR2 SMNVEV come from the germline V gene (reference sequence). The CDR3 nucleotides read TGTGCCAGCAGTCCCAGGGACAGCCCTAGCACAGATACGCAGTATTTT. Amino acids: CASSPRDSPSTDTQYF.

The genes are TRBV4-3 and TRBJ1-5; D unclear. Germline V CDR1 and CDR2: LGHNA, YSLEER. The V end lost 1 base, the J end lost 10 bases, and 5 bases lay between the germline ends. This CDR3 comprises 11 residues. In DNA form, the CDR3 reads TGCGCCAGCAGCCAAGGGGCCCCCCAGCATTTT. This gives the protein CASSQGAPQHF.

The rearrangement uses TRBV27 and TRBJ2-7; 7 nucleotides line up with TRBD1. The CDR3 consists of 16 residues. After removal of 2 bases from V and 0 bases from J, the junction contained 7 bases not matched to a gene. Per the germline V gene, CDR1 is MNHEY and CDR2 is SMNVEV (reference sequence). CDR3 nucleotides: TGTGCCAGCAGTTTAAACCCCGGGACAGCCTCCTACGAGCAGTACTTC. Protein product: CASSLNPGTASYEQYF.

This sequence joins TRBV30 and TRBJ1-4; D gene uncertain. Trimming left V 2 bases short and J 8 bases short, with 15 bases between. This CDR3 comprises 14 residues. Germline loops: CDR1 GTSNPN, CDR2 SVGIG (reference sequence). The CDR3 is CAWSKHGVSEKLFF. CDR3 DNA sequence: TGTGCCTGGAGTAAGCACGGTGTAAGCGAAAAACTGTTTTTT.

V and J are TRBV19 and TRBJ1-2; D is ambiguous. Germline CDR1 is LNHDA and CDR2 is SQIVND (reference sequence). V was shortened by 3 bases and J by 7 bases, with 12 bases between the two germline ends. This CDR3 contains 13 residues. The CDR3 spells CASSMREIGGYTF. The CDR3 nucleotides are TGTGCCAGTAGTATGAGGGAAATCGGTGGCTACACCTTC.

The gene calls are TRBV10-3 and TRBJ2-1; 10 positions agree with TRBD2. The V gene end was trimmed by 4 bases and the J gene end by 4 bases; junction bases not matched to a gene: 4. The CDR3 consists of 15 residues. The germline V gene encodes CDR1 ENHRY and CDR2 SYGVKD. The CDR3 bases are TGTGCCATCAGTGCTATTAGCGGGGGGTACAATGAGCAGTTCTTC. Amino acid sequence: CAISAISGGYNEQFF.

This chain links TRBV9 with TRBJ1-1; TRBD1 matches at 7 bases. Germline lookup yields CDR1 SGDLS and CDR2 YYNGEE. The length of the CDR3 is 16 residues. V was pared by 0 bases and J by 0 bases, with 5 bases of the junction left unmatched. The DNA for the CDR3 is TGTGCCAGCAGCGTAGGGGTGGGGACAGTGAACACTGAAGCTTTCTTT. Its protein is CASSVGVGTVNTEAFF. Filled out from reference TRBV9 and TRBJ1-1, the complete variable domain reads DSGVTQTPKHLITATGQRVTLRCSPRSGDLSVYWYQQSLDQGLQFLIQYYNGEERAKGNILERFSAQQFPDLHSELNLSSLELGDSALYFCASSVGVGTVNTEAFFGQGTRLTVV.

This chain links TRBV19 with TRBJ2-1; 16 nucleotides agree with TRBD2. The CDR3 length is 15 residues. With V trimmed by 4 bases and J by 8 bases, 2 bases remained unmatched. Per germline, CDR1 LNHDA and CDR2 SQIVND (reference sequence). As DNA, the CDR3 is TGTGCCAGTAGTAGGGGACTAGCGGGGGGGGATGAGCAGTTCTTC. Its protein is CASSRGLAGGDEQFF.

The chain employs TRBV19 and TRBJ2-5, with 11 bases aligning to TRBD2. The CDR3 is 16 amino acids. In germline, CDR1 is LNHDA, CDR2 SQIVND (reference sequence). Trimming cost V 1 base and J 1 base; bases outside gene matches: 2. The CDR3 loop is CASSIGLAGFQETQYF. The CDR3, as DNA: TGTGCCAGTAGTATAGGACTAGCGGGATTCCAAGAGACCCAGTACTTC. Variable domain in full (rest from reference TRBV19 and TRBJ2-5): DGGITQSPKYLFRKEGQNVTLSCEQNLNHDAMYWYRQDPGQGLRLIYYSQIVNDFQKGDIAEGYSVSREKKESFPLTVTSAQKNPTAFYLCASSIGLAGFQETQYFGPGTRLLVL.

CDR3 region: CASSGYKSPQQFF. For the CDR3, the DNA is TGTGCCAGCAGTGGATACAAATCCCCCCAGCAGTTCTTC. The chain couples TRBV6-4 to TRBJ2-1; D not resolved. V gave up 4 bases and J gave up 11 bases, with 15 bases separating them. Germline CDR1 is MRHNA and CDR2 is SNTAGT. The CDR3 has 13 residues.

V usage is TRBV7-9 and J usage is TRBJ1-2, with D possibly TRBD1 on 6 matching bases. Germline CDR1 reads SEHNR; CDR2 reads FQNEAQ (reference sequence). The CDR3 has 14 amino acids. V lost 5 bases and J 2 bases, leaving 12 bases between the germline ends. CDR3 nucleotide sequence: TGTGCCAGCAGCCCTCGACAGGTCAACTATGGCTACACCTTC. It is translated as CASSPRQVNYGYTF.

The chain carries TRBV5-1 and TRBJ1-2; 7 bases map to TRBD1. The V and J ends lost 4 bases and 4 bases, in that order; junction bases with no gene match: 7. Germline values: CDR1 SGHRS, CDR2 YFSETQ. The length of the CDR3 is 14 residues. The DNA for the CDR3 is TGCGCCAGCAGCACCGGGACAGCTTTCTATGGCTACACCTTC. It translates to CASSTGTAFYGYTF.

This rearrangement joins TRBV11-3 to TRBJ2-7; 8 positions agree with TRBD1. The ends lost 4 bases at V and 11 bases at J; junction bases unmatched: 10. This CDR3 has 13 residues. Germline V gene data show CDR1 as SGHNT and CDR2 as YENEEA. The CDR3 reads CASSSITGGRKYF. For the CDR3, the DNA is TGTGCCAGCAGCTCAATTACAGGGGGTAGGAAGTACTTC.

The chain joins TRBV4-1 to TRBJ2-5; D gene ambiguous. Looked up from germline, CDR1 is MGHRA and CDR2 is YSYEKL. The CDR3 contains 15 residues. With 2 bases removed from V and 6 bases from J, the gap between germline ends came to 16 bases. The CDR3, as DNA: TGCGCCAGCAGCCAAAGAAACCTTAGAGGCCAGACCCAGTACTTC. This translates into CASSQRNLRGQTQYF.

This chain uses TRBV3-1 (or the pseudogene TRBV3-2) with TRBJ2-3; a possible D gene is TRBD1 (5 bases). The CDR3 spans 15 residues. The germline V gene has CDR1 LGHDT and CDR2 YNNKEL (reference sequence). V lost 0 bases and J lost 2, with 9 bases in between. CDR3 coding DNA: TGTGCCAGCAGCCAAGATCAAGGGGTCACAGATACGCAGTATTTT. Protein: CASSQDQGVTDTQYF.

V gene TRBV7-6 combines with J gene TRBJ2-1, with 7 bases lining up with TRBD2. This CDR3 is built from 15 residues. Germline V lookup: CDR1 SGHVS, CDR2 FNYEAQ. V trimming: 6 bases; J trimming: 7 bases; junction bases outside the gene matches: 12. CDR3 in amino acids: CASRKDPAGRNEQFF. The CDR3, as DNA: TGTGCCAGCAGAAAAGACCCAGCGGGGCGGAATGAGCAGTTCTTC.

This chain connects TRBV19 to TRBJ1-2; 8 nucleotides agree with TRBD1. From germline, CDR1 is LNHDA and CDR2 SQIVND (reference sequence). The CDR3 length is 14 residues. The ends lost 3 bases at V and 6 bases at J; junction bases unmatched: 6. CDR3 sequence (DNA): TGTGCCAGTAGTATCGACAGGGGAACAAATGGCTACACCTTC. It encodes CASSIDRGTNGYTF.